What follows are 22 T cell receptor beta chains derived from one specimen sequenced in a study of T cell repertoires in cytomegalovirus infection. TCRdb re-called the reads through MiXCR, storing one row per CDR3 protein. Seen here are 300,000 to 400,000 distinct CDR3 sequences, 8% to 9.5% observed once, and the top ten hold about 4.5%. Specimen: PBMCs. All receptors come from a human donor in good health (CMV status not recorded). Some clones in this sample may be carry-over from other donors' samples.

CDR3 loop: CASSLPRDSSYNEQFF. The DNA of the CDR3 is TGCGCCAGCAGCTTGCCCCGGGACAGCTCCTACAATGAGCAGTTCTTC. J is TRBJ2-1 and V is TRBV5-1; 7 positions agree with TRBD1. V shed 1 base, J shed 0 bases, and the junction held 4 bases outside the gene matches. The CDR3 length is 16 residues. Germline CDR1 reads SGHRS; CDR2 reads YFSETQ.

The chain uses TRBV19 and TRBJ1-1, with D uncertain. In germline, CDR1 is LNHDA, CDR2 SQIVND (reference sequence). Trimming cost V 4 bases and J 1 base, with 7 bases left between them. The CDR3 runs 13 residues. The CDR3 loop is CASSTFPNTEAFF. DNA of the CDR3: TGTGCCAGTAGTACATTTCCGAACACTGAAGCTTTCTTT.

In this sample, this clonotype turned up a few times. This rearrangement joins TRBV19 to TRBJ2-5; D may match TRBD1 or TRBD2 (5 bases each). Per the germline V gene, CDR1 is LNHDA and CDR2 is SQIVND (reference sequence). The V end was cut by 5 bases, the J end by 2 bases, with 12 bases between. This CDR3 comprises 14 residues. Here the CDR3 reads CASSVQGVQETQYF. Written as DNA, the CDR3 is TGTGCCAGTAGTGTCCAGGGAGTTCAAGAGACCCAGTACTTC.

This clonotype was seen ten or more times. The CDR3 DNA reads as TGTGCCAGCAGCTTGAGGCGGGAGCAAGAGACCCAGTACTTC. Translating gives CASSLRREQETQYF. This chain links TRBV5-4 with TRBJ2-5; TRBD2 matches at 7 bases. V was pared by 1 base and J by 2 bases, with 2 bases of the junction left unmatched. Germline loops: CDR1 SGHNT, CDR2 YYREEE (reference sequence). This CDR3 has 14 amino acids.

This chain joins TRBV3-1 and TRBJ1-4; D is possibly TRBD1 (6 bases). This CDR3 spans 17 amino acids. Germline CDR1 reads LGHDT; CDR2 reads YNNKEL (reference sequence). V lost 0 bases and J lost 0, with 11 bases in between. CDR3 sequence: CASSQDPGAATNEKLFF. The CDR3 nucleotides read TGTGCCAGCAGCCAAGATCCAGGGGCCGCAACTAATGAAAAACTGTTTTTT.

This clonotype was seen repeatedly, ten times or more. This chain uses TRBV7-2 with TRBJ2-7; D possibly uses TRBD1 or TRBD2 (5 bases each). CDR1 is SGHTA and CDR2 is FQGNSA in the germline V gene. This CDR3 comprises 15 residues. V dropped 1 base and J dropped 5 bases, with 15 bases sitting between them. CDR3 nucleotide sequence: TGTGCCAGCAGCTTAGGAGGTCCAGGGCGGGACGAGCAGTACTTC. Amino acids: CASSLGGPGRDEQYF.

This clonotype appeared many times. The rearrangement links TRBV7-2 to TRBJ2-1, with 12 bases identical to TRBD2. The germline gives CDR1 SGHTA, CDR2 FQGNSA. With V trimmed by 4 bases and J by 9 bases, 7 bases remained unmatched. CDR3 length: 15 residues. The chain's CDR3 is CASSSGTSGWGEQFF. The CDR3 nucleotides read TGTGCCAGCAGCTCCGGGACTAGCGGGTGGGGTGAGCAGTTCTTC. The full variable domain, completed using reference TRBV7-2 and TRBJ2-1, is GAGVSQSPSNKVTEKGKDVELRCDPISGHTALYWYRQSLGQGLEFLIYFQGNSAPDKSGLPSDRFSAERTGGSVSTLTIQRTQQEDSAVYLCASSSGTSGWGEQFFGPGTRLTVL.

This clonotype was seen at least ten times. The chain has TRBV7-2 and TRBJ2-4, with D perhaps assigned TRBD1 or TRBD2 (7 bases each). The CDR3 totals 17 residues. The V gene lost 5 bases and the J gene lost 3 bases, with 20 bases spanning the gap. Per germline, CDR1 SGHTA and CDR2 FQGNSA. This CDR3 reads CASSPEGAPGGKNIQYF. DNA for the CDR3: TGTGCCAGCAGCCCCGAGGGGGCCCCGGGAGGCAAAAACATTCAGTACTTC. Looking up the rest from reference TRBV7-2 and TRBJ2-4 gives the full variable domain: GAGVSQSPSNKVTEKGKDVELRCDPISGHTALYWYRQSLGQGLEFLIYFQGNSAPDKSGLPSDRFSAERTGGSVSTLTIQRTQQEDSAVYLCASSPEGAPGGKNIQYFGAGTRLSVL.

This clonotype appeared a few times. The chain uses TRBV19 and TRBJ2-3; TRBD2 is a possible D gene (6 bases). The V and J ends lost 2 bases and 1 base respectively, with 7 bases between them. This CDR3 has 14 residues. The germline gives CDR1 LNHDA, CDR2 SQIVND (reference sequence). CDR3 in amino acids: CASSIQRGTDTQYF. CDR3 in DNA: TGTGCCAGTAGTATACAGCGGGGCACAGATACGCAGTATTTT.

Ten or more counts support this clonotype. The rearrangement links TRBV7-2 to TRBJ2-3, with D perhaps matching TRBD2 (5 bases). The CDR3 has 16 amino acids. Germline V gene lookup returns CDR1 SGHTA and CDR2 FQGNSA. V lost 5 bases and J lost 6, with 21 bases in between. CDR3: CASSRVSGKAADTQYF. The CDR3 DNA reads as TGTGCCAGCAGCCGTGTGTCGGGGAAGGCGGCTGATACGCAGTATTTT.

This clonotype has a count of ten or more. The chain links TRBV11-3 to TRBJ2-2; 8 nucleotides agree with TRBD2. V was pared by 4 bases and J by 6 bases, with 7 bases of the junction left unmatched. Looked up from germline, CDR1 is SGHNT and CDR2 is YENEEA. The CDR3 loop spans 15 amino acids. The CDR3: CASSSRSGSAGELFF. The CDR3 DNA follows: TGTGCCAGCAGCTCCAGAAGCGGGAGTGCCGGGGAGCTGTTTTTT.

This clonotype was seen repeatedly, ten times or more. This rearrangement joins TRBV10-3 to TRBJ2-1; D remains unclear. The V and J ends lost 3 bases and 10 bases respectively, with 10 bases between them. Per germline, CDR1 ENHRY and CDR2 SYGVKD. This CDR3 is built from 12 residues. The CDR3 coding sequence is TGTGCCATCAGTGATATGGGGATCGAGCAGTTCTTC. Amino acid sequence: CAISDMGIEQFF.

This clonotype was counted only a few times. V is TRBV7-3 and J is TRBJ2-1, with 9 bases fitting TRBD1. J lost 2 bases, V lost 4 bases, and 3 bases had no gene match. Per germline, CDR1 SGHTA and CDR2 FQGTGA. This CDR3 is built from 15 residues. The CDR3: CASSSGQGPYNEQFF. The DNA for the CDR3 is TGTGCCAGCAGCTCGGGACAGGGCCCCTACAATGAGCAGTTCTTC. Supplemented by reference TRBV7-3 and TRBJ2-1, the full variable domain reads GAGVSQTPSNKVTEKGKYVELRCDPISGHTALYWYRQSLGQGPEFLIYFQGTGAADDSGLPNDRFFAVRPEGSVSTLKIQRTERGDSAVYLCASSSGQGPYNEQFFGPGTRLTVL.

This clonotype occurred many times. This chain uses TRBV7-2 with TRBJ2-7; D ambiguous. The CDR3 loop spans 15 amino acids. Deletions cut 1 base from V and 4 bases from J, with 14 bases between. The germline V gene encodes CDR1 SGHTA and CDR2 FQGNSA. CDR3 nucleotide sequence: TGTGCCAGCAGCTTAGGGTTCGTGGGAAGTTACGAGCAGTACTTC. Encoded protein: CASSLGFVGSYEQYF.

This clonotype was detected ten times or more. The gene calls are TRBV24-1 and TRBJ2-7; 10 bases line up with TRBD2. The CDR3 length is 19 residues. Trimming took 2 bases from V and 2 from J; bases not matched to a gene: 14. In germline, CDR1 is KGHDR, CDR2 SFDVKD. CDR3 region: CATSDSASGGPAMTYEQYF. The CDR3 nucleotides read TGTGCCACCAGTGATTCGGCTAGCGGGGGCCCGGCCATGACCTACGAGCAGTACTTC.

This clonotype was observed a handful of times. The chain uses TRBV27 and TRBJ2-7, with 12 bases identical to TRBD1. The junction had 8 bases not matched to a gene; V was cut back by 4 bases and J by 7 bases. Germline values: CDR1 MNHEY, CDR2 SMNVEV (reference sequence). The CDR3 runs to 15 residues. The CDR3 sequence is CASSSRGQGAREQYF. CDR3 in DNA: TGTGCCAGCAGTTCCCGGGGACAGGGGGCGCGGGAGCAGTACTTC.

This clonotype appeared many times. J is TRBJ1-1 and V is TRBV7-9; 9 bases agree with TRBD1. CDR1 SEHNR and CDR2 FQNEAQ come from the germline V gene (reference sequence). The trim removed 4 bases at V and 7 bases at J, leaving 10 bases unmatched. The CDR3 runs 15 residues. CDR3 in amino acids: CASSSAGTGIFEAFF. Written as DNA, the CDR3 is TGTGCCAGCAGCTCCGCCGGGACAGGGATTTTTGAAGCTTTCTTT.

The DNA for the CDR3 is TGCGCCAGCAGCTTGTCAGGGCAAAGACAAGAGACCCAGTACTTC. Its protein is CASSLSGQRQETQYF. The chain has TRBV5-1 and TRBJ2-5; TRBD1 is a possible D gene (5 bases). The CDR3 consists of 15 residues. The V and J ends lost 1 base and 2 bases respectively, with 12 bases between them. Germline assignment: CDR1 SGHRS and CDR2 YFSETQ. Variable domain in full (rest from reference TRBV5-1 and TRBJ2-5): KAGVTQTPRYLIKTRGQQVTLSCSPISGHRSVSWYQQTPGQGLQFLFEYFSETQRNKGNFPGRFSGRQFSNSRSEMNVSTLELGDSALYLCASSLSGQRQETQYFGPGTRLLVL.

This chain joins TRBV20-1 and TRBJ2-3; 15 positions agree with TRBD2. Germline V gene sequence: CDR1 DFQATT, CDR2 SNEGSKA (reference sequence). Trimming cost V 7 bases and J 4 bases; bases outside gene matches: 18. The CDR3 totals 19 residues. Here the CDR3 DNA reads TGCAGTGACCCTAGAGGGGTAGGACTAGCGGGGGGGCACCCAGATACGCAGTATTTT. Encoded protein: CSDPRGVGLAGGHPDTQYF.

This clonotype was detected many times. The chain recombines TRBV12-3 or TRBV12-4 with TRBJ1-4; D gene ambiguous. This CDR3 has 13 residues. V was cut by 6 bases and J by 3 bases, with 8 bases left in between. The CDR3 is CASSPRSNEKLFF. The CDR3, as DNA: TGTGCCAGCAGCCCCAGGTCTAATGAAAAACTGTTTTTT.

The CDR3 loop is CASNNRGSTDTQYF. Written as DNA, the CDR3 is TGTGCCAGCAACAATAGGGGATCCACAGATACGCAGTATTTT. The chain combines TRBV6-5 with TRBJ2-3; D possibly corresponds to TRBD1 (5 bases). CDR1 MNHEY and CDR2 SVGAGI come from the germline V gene. The CDR3 has 14 residues. Deletions cut 7 bases from V and 2 bases from J, with 13 bases between.

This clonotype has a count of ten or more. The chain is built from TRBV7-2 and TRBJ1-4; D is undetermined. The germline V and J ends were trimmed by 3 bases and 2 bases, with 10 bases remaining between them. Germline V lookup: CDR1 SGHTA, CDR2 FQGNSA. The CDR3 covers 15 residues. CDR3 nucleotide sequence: TGTGCCAGCAGCTTTCGAGGAGCGACTAATGAAAAACTGTTTTTT. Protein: CASSFRGATNEKLFF.